These T cell receptor beta chains were read from a single sample in a study of T cell responses to AZD1222 COVID-19 vaccine. Libraries were prepared by immunoSEQ multiplex PCR; TCRdb keeps only in-frame clonotypes and omits some of them. The repertoire holds roughly 150,000 clones, with around 92% as singletons. The specimen comprised peripheral blood, sampled on day 0 of AZD1222 vaccination. The receptors were sampled from an adult in good health. CDR3s include the opening cysteine and the closing phenylalanine or tryptophan. D genes are given only for firm matches. Clone size appears in some rows only: once, few, many, or a class for an expanded clone.

CDR3 DNA: TGTGCCAGCTCACCACTAGCAGGGGCGGGAAACACCATATATTTT
CDR3 protein: CASSPLAGAGNTIYF
clone size: -
V gene: TRBV18
D gene: -
J gene: TRBJ1-3

CDR3 DNA: TGCGCCAGCAGCCAGGACAGGGCTGGAAACACCATATATTTT
CDR3 protein: CASSQDRAGNTIYF
clone size: -
V gene: TRBV5-1
D gene: TRBD1
J gene: TRBJ1-3

CDR3 DNA: TGTGCCAGCAGCCTGGACAGCTCGTGGGGCTACACCTTC
CDR3 protein: CASSLDSSWGYTF
clone size: -
V gene: TRBV7-2
D gene: -
J gene: TRBJ1-2

CDR3 DNA: TGTGCCAGCAGCCAAGAAAGGGGGGCGGGGGAGACCCAGTACTTC
CDR3 protein: CASSQERGAGETQYF
clone size: -
V gene: TRBV4-2
D gene: -
J gene: TRBJ2-5

CDR3 DNA: TGTGCCAGCAGCTTAGCTGAAGGTCGGTCCCTCCACTTT
CDR3 protein: CASSLAEGRSLHF
clone size: -
V gene: TRBV11-2
D gene: -
J gene: TRBJ1-6

CDR3 DNA: TGTGCCTGGTCACAGGGCTCCTACGAGCAGTACTTC
CDR3 protein: CAWSQGSYEQYF
clone size: few
V gene: TRBV30
D gene: -
J gene: TRBJ2-7

CDR3 DNA: TGTGCCAGCAGCCGACCGGGACAGGCGATAATGGATTTT
CDR3 protein: CASSRPGQAIMDF
clone size: -
V gene: TRBV3-1/TRBV3-2
D gene: TRBD1
J gene: TRBJ1-3

CDR3 DNA: TGTGCCAGCAGCCTGGGGACAGGGGGCGCCTATGGCTACACCTTC
CDR3 protein: CASSLGTGGAYGYTF
clone size: -
V gene: TRBV3-1/TRBV3-2
D gene: TRBD1
J gene: TRBJ1-2

CDR3 DNA: TGTGCCAGCTCACGATGGACTAGCGGGGGGACGAACACCGGGGAGCTGTTTTTT
CDR3 protein: CASSRWTSGGTNTGELFF
clone size: -
V gene: TRBV18
D gene: TRBD2
J gene: TRBJ2-2

CDR3 DNA: TGCGCCAGCGGGAGTAGGCAGGGGGCCTTTCACTCTCAATCTAACTATGGCTACACCTTC
CDR3 protein: CASGSRQGAFHSQSNYGYTF
clone size: once
V gene: TRBV23-1
D gene: TRBD1
J gene: TRBJ1-2

CDR3 DNA: TGCGCCAGCAGCCCGGACCCGGGGGGGGGCGAGCAGTACTTC
CDR3 protein: CASSPDPGGGEQYF
clone size: -
V gene: TRBV5-1
D gene: TRBD2
J gene: TRBJ2-7

CDR3 DNA: TGTGCCAGCAGCCCCTTCGGGGTATCCTACAATGAGCAGTTCTTC
CDR3 protein: CASSPFGVSYNEQFF
clone size: -
V gene: TRBV7-3
D gene: -
J gene: TRBJ2-1

CDR3 DNA: TGTGCCAGCGGTATTGGGAATAGGGGTGGCTACACCTTC
CDR3 protein: CASGIGNRGGYTF
clone size: -
V gene: TRBV6-6
D gene: -
J gene: TRBJ1-2

CDR3 DNA: TGCGCCAGCAGCCAAGATAGGACCTTCAATCAGCCCCAGCATTTT
CDR3 protein: CASSQDRTFNQPQHF
clone size: -
V gene: TRBV4-1
D gene: -
J gene: TRBJ1-5

CDR3 DNA: TGTGCCAGCAGTACCCCCGGGACTAGCGGGGCAGAGACCCAGTACTTC
CDR3 protein: CASSTPGTSGAETQYF
clone size: -
V gene: TRBV25-1
D gene: TRBD2
J gene: TRBJ2-5

CDR3 DNA: TGTGCCAGCTCACCGCTCGAAGGACGGAACTCTGGAAACACCATATATTTT
CDR3 protein: CASSPLEGRNSGNTIYF
clone size: -
V gene: TRBV18
D gene: -
J gene: TRBJ1-3

CDR3 DNA: TGTGCCAGCAGCCAAGGACAGTGGTTGACCGGGGAGCTGTTTTTT
CDR3 protein: CASSQGQWLTGELFF
clone size: -
V gene: TRBV3-1/TRBV3-2
D gene: -
J gene: TRBJ2-2

CDR3 DNA: TGTGCCAGCAGCTTGGAAGGACTCCGTTCACCCCTCCACTTT
CDR3 protein: CASSLEGLRSPLHF
clone size: -
V gene: TRBV5-5
D gene: -
J gene: TRBJ1-6

CDR3 DNA: TGTGCCAGCAGTTTAGTGCCCGGGACAGGGGGCGCAGGTGGCTACACCTTC
CDR3 protein: CASSLVPGTGGAGGYTF
clone size: -
V gene: TRBV28
D gene: TRBD1
J gene: TRBJ1-2

CDR3 DNA: TGTGCCAGCAGCCAAGGGGGGACAGGGGGTCACGAGCAGTACTTC
CDR3 protein: CASSQGGTGGHEQYF
clone size: -
V gene: TRBV14
D gene: TRBD1
J gene: TRBJ2-7

CDR3 DNA: TGTGCCAGCAGCCCCCGCACCAATCAGCCCCAGCATTTT
CDR3 protein: CASSPRTNQPQHF
clone size: -
V gene: TRBV7-2
D gene: -
J gene: TRBJ1-5

CDR3 DNA: TGTGCCAGCAGCTTAGAAGGGGTCTATGGCTACACCTTC
CDR3 protein: CASSLEGVYGYTF
clone size: -
V gene: TRBV7-8
D gene: -
J gene: TRBJ1-2

CDR3 DNA: TGCGCCAGCAGGGGGGCGAGGGGCACAGATACGCAGTATTTT
CDR3 protein: CASRGARGTDTQYF
clone size: -
V gene: TRBV5-1
D gene: -
J gene: TRBJ2-3

CDR3 DNA: TGTGCCAGCAGTTTAGCGGGAAATACGCAGTATTTT
CDR3 protein: CASSLAGNTQYF
clone size: -
V gene: TRBV12-3/TRBV12-4
D gene: -
J gene: TRBJ2-3

CDR3 DNA: TGTGCCAGCAGTTCCCGGGGGGGGGAAGTTGAGCAGTTCTTC
CDR3 protein: CASSSRGGEVEQFF
clone size: -
V gene: TRBV6-2/TRBV6-3
D gene: TRBD2
J gene: TRBJ2-1

CDR3 DNA: TGTGCCAGCAGCCAAGATGGAAGCGGGAGATGGGAGCAGTACTTC
CDR3 protein: CASSQDGSGRWEQYF
clone size: -
V gene: TRBV3-1/TRBV3-2
D gene: TRBD2
J gene: TRBJ2-7

CDR3 DNA: TGTGCCAGCAGCTTGGTTTCTAGCGGGAGCTGGTTCTTC
CDR3 protein: CASSLVSSGSWFF
clone size: -
V gene: TRBV5-6
D gene: TRBD2
J gene: TRBJ2-1

CDR3 DNA: TGCGCCAGCAGTTCAGGGAATCAGCCCCAGCATTTT
CDR3 protein: CASSSGNQPQHF
clone size: -
V gene: TRBV10-2
D gene: -
J gene: TRBJ1-5

CDR3 DNA: TGTGCCAGCAGCGTAGGTAGCGGGGGCCCCTACGAGCAGTACTTC
CDR3 protein: CASSVGSGGPYEQYF
clone size: -
V gene: TRBV9
D gene: TRBD2
J gene: TRBJ2-7

CDR3 DNA: TGTGCCAGCAGTTATCCGCCCGGCGGGGGAAGCTACGAGCAGTACTTC
CDR3 protein: CASSYPPGGGSYEQYF
clone size: -
V gene: TRBV6-6
D gene: TRBD2
J gene: TRBJ2-7

CDR3 DNA: TGTGCCAGCAGACAGGGGAACTATGGCTACACCTTC
CDR3 protein: CASRQGNYGYTF
clone size: -
V gene: TRBV2
D gene: TRBD1
J gene: TRBJ1-2

CDR3 DNA: TGCGCCAGCAGCGTGGGGGGCGAGTCACCCCTCCACTTT
CDR3 protein: CASSVGGESPLHF
clone size: few
V gene: TRBV5-1
D gene: -
J gene: TRBJ1-6

CDR3 DNA: TGTGCCAGCAGTTTATCTGGGGTCTATGGCTACACCTTC
CDR3 protein: CASSLSGVYGYTF
clone size: -
V gene: TRBV28
D gene: -
J gene: TRBJ1-2

CDR3 DNA: TGTGCCAGCTCTTCGCCGACAGCCTCTAACTATGGCTACACCTTC
CDR3 protein: CASSSPTASNYGYTF
clone size: once
V gene: TRBV6-1
D gene: -
J gene: TRBJ1-2

CDR3 DNA: TGTGCCAGCAGTGCTAGCGGGATCCACAATGAGCAGTTCTTC
CDR3 protein: CASSASGIHNEQFF
clone size: -
V gene: TRBV25-1
D gene: TRBD2
J gene: TRBJ2-1

CDR3 DNA: TGTGCCAGCAGCTCCCGGGGACCCTATAATTCACCCCTCCACTTT
CDR3 protein: CASSSRGPYNSPLHF
clone size: -
V gene: TRBV11-2
D gene: -
J gene: TRBJ1-6

CDR3 DNA: TGTGCCAGCAGTTTTGGGGTTATAACCAGGGGGCCGGATGAGACCCAGTACTTC
CDR3 protein: CASSFGVITRGPDETQYF
clone size: -
V gene: TRBV28
D gene: TRBD1
J gene: TRBJ2-5

CDR3 DNA: TGTGCCAGCAGCTTAGGTCGAGGGACAGGGTTCAAAAAACTGTTTTTT
CDR3 protein: CASSLGRGTGFKKLFF
clone size: -
V gene: TRBV7-8
D gene: TRBD1
J gene: TRBJ1-4

CDR3 DNA: TGTGCCAGCAGTTTAGCGAATATTTACGAGCAGTACTTC
CDR3 protein: CASSLANIYEQYF
clone size: once
V gene: TRBV12-3/TRBV12-4
D gene: -
J gene: TRBJ2-7

CDR3 DNA: TGTGCCAGCAGCCAACAATCTGGGCTGCCCCAGCATTTT
CDR3 protein: CASSQQSGLPQHF
clone size: -
V gene: TRBV3-1/TRBV3-2
D gene: -
J gene: TRBJ1-5

CDR3 DNA: TGTGCCAGCAGCTTAGACGGGGGATCTAATTCACCCCTCCACTTT
CDR3 protein: CASSLDGGSNSPLHF
clone size: -
V gene: TRBV7-3
D gene: -
J gene: TRBJ1-6

CDR3 DNA: TGTGCCAGTAGTAGGAGCCAAGAGACCCAGTACTTC
CDR3 protein: CASSRSQETQYF
clone size: -
V gene: TRBV19
D gene: -
J gene: TRBJ2-5

CDR3 DNA: TGTGCCAGCTCCGGGACTAGTGCCTACGAGCAGTACTTC
CDR3 protein: CASSGTSAYEQYF
clone size: -
V gene: TRBV6-5
D gene: TRBD2
J gene: TRBJ2-7

CDR3 DNA: TGTGCCAGCAGCATGGGACAGGGAGTAAGTCAGCCCCAGCATTTT
CDR3 protein: CASSMGQGVSQPQHF
clone size: -
V gene: TRBV5-6
D gene: TRBD1
J gene: TRBJ1-5

CDR3 DNA: TGTGCCAGCAGCCAATCGGGGGCAGGGGCCTACGAGCAGTACTTC
CDR3 protein: CASSQSGAGAYEQYF
clone size: -
V gene: TRBV3-1/TRBV3-2
D gene: -
J gene: TRBJ2-7

CDR3 DNA: TGTGCCAGCAGCTTGGATGCGGGGCCCTACAATGAGCAGTTCTTC
CDR3 protein: CASSLDAGPYNEQFF
clone size: once
V gene: TRBV5-4
D gene: -
J gene: TRBJ2-1

CDR3 DNA: TGTGCCTGGAGCCCCTCGGGTGGAAACACCATATATTTT
CDR3 protein: CAWSPSGGNTIYF
clone size: -
V gene: TRBV30
D gene: -
J gene: TRBJ1-3

CDR3 DNA: TGTGCCATCAGTCCCTCCCGCGGACAGGGTGGTTCACCCCTCCACTTT
CDR3 protein: CAISPSRGQGGSPLHF
clone size: -
V gene: TRBV10-3
D gene: TRBD1
J gene: TRBJ1-6

CDR3 DNA: TGTGCCAGCAAAGAAGTGGGGGACCGACCTAACTATGGCTACACCTTC
CDR3 protein: CASKEVGDRPNYGYTF
clone size: -
V gene: TRBV27
D gene: -
J gene: TRBJ1-2

CDR3 DNA: TGTGCCAGCAGCGTAGGGGGAGGGGCGGCACCAGGGCAGTTCTTC
CDR3 protein: CASSVGGGAAPGQFF
clone size: -
V gene: TRBV9
D gene: TRBD2
J gene: TRBJ2-1

CDR3 DNA: TGTGCCAGCAGTGTCGCGACTAGCGGAACCGGGGAGCTGTTTTTT
CDR3 protein: CASSVATSGTGELFF
clone size: once
V gene: TRBV6-4
D gene: TRBD2
J gene: TRBJ2-2

CDR3 DNA: TGTGCCAGCTCACCACCGAGTCCGGGGGGCTATGGCTACACCTTC
CDR3 protein: CASSPPSPGGYGYTF
clone size: -
V gene: TRBV18
D gene: -
J gene: TRBJ1-2

CDR3 DNA: TGTGCCAGCAGAGAAGGGACTAGCTATGCAGATACGCAGTATTTT
CDR3 protein: CASREGTSYADTQYF
clone size: -
V gene: TRBV2
D gene: TRBD2
J gene: TRBJ2-3

CDR3 DNA: TGTGCCAGCAGCTCCCTCTGGGGGGCTCAACTTCTAGCCAAAAACATTCAGTACTTC
CDR3 protein: CASSSLWGAQLLAKNIQYF
clone size: -
V gene: TRBV7-2
D gene: -
J gene: TRBJ2-4